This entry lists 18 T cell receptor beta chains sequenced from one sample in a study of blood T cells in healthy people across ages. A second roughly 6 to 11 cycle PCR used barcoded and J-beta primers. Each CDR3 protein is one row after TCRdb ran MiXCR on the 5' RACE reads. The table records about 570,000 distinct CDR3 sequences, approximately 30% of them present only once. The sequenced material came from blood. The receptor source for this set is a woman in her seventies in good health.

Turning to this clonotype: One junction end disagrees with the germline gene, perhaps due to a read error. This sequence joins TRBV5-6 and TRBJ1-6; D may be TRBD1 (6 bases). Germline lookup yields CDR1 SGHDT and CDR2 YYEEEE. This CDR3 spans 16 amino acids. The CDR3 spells CASSFSLHRANSPPHF. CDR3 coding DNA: TGTGCCAGCAGCTTCAGTTTACACAGGGCTAATTCACCCCCCCACTTT.

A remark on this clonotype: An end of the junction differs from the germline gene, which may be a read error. CDR3 sequence reads: CANSQQGASETQYF. The CDR3 coding sequence is TGTGCCAACAGCCAGCAGGGGGCGTCGGAGACCCAGTACTTC. The chain carries TRBV11-1 and TRBJ2-5, with 8 bases aligning to TRBD1. Germline assignment: CDR1 SGHAT and CDR2 FQDESV (reference sequence). The CDR3 runs to 14 residues.

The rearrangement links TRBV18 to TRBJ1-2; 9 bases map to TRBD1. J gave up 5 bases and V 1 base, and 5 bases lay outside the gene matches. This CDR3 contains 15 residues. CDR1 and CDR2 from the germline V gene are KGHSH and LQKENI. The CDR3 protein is CASSPRQGVYYGYTF. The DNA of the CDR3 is TGTGCCAGCTCACCACGACAGGGGGTGTATTATGGCTACACCTTC.

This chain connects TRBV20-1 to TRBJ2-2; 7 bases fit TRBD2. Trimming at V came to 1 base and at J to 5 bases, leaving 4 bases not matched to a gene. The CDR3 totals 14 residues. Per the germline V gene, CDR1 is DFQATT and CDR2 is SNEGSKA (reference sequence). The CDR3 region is CSARVEGGTGELFF. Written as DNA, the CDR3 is TGCAGTGCTAGAGTGGAGGGAGGGACCGGGGAGCTGTTTTTT.

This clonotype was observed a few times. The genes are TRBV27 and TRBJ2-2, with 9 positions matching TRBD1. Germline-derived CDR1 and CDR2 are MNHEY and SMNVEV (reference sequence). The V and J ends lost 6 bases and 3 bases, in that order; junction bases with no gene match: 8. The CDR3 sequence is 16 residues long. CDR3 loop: CASRRDRVLDTGELFF. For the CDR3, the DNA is TGTGCCAGCAGAAGGGACAGGGTCCTTGACACCGGGGAGCTGTTTTTT.

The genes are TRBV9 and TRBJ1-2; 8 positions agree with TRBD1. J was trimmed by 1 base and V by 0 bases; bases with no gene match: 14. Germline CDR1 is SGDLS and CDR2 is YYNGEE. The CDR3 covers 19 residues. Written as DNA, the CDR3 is TGTGCCAGCAGCGTAGTTGGTACAGGGGGGACAGGTAGTAACTATGGCTACACCTTC. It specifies CASSVVGTGGTGSNYGYTF.

CDR3 DNA: TGTGCCATCACCCCAGGGCAGGAGGATGGCTACACCTTC. Residues: CAITPGQEDGYTF. This chain uses TRBV10-3 with TRBJ1-2; perhaps TRBD1 as D (5 bases). V dropped 7 bases and J dropped 6 bases, with 15 bases sitting between them. The CDR3 loop spans 13 amino acids. Germline V gene data show CDR1 as ENHRY and CDR2 as SYGVKD.

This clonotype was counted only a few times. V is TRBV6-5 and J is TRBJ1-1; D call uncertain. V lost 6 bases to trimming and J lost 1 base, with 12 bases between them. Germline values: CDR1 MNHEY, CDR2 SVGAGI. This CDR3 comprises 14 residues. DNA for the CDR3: TGTGCCAGCAGAACACAGCTACGGAACACTGAAGCTTTCTTT. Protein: CASRTQLRNTEAFF.

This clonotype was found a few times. The CDR3 region has the DNA TGCAGTGCTAGAGCGGGACAGGGGATTGGCTACACCTTC. Residues: CSARAGQGIGYTF. The rearrangement links TRBV20-1 to TRBJ1-2; 10 bases match TRBD1. From germline, CDR1 is DFQATT and CDR2 SNEGSKA (reference sequence). The CDR3 extends over 13 amino acids. With 1 base clipped from V and 7 bases from J, the junction kept 3 bases outside the gene matches.

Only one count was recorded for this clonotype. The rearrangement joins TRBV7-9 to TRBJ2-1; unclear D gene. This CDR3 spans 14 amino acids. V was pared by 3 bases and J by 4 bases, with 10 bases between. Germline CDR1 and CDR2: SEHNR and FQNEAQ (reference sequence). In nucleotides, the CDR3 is TGTGCCAGCAGCTTCATAGACCCTTACAATGAGCAGTTCTTC. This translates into CASSFIDPYNEQFF.

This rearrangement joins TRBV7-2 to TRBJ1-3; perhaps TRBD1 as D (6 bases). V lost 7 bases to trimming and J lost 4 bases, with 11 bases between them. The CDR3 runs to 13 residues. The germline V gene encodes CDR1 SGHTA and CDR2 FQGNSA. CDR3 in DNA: TGTGCCAGCACGGACAGCTACGGAAACACCATATATTTT. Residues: CASTDSYGNTIYF.

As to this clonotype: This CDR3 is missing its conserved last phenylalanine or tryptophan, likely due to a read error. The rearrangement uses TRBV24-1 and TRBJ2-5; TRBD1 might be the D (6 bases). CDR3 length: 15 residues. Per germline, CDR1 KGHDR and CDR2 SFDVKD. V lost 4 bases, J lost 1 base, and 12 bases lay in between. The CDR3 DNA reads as TGTGCCACCAGTGACGCACAGGGATCCCAAGAGACCCAGTACCTC. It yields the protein CATSDAQGSQETQYL.

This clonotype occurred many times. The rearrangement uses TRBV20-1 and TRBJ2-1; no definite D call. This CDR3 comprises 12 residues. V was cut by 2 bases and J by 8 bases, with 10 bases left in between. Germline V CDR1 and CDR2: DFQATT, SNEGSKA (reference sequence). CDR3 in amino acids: CSARLVRDEQFF. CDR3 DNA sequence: TGCAGTGCTAGACTGGTTCGGGATGAGCAGTTCTTC.

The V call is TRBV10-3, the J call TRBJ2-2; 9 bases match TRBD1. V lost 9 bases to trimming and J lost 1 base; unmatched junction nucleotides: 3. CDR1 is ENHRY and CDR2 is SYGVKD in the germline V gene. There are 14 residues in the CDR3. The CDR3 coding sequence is TGTGCCATTCGACAGGGGGAGAACACCGGGGAGCTGTTTTTT. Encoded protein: CAIRQGENTGELFF.

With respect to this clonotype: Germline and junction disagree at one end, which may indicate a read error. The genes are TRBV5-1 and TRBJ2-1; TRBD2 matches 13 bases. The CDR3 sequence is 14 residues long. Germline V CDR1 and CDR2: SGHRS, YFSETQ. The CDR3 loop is CVSSLGLAGDEQFF. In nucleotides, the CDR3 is TGCGTCAGCAGCTTAGGACTAGCGGGGGATGAGCAGTTCTTC. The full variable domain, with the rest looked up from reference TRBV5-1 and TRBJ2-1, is KAGVTQTPRYLIKTRGQQVTLSCSPISGHRSVSWYQQTPGQGLQFLFEYFSETQRNKGNFPGRFSGRQFSNSRSEMNVSTLELGDSALYLCVSSLGLAGDEQFFGPGTRLTVL.

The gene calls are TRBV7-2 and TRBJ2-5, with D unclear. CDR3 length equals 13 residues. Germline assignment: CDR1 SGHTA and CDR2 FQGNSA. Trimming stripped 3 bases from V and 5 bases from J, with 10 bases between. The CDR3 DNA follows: TGTGCCAGCAGCTTGAGCTGGGCCGAGACCCAGTACTTC. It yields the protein CASSLSWAETQYF.

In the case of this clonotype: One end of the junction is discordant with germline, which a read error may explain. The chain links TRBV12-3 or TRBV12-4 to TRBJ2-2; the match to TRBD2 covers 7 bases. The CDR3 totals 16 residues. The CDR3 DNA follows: TGTGCCAGCAGCCCGATCCGGGGGGTCAAAACCGGGGTGCTGTTTTTT. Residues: CASSPIRGVKTGVLFF.

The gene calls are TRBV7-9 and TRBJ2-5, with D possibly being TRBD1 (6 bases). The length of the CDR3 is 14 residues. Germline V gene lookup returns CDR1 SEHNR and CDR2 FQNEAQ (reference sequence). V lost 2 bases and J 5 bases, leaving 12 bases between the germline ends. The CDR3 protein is CASSLSSTGETQYF. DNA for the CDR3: TGTGCCAGCAGCTTATCATCTACAGGGGAGACCCAGTACTTC.